Presented here are 21 T cell receptor beta chains from one specimen sequenced in a study of blood T cell repertoires in COVID-19. The method was immunoSEQ multiplex PCR; TCRdb's version includes in-frame clones alone and lacks a portion of them. The sample includes about 300,000 clones, approximately 89% seen only once; the top ten take 1.8%. The sample was peripheral blood. These receptors were collected from a woman aged 30 to 39 with COVID-19, enrolled during active disease.

This chain links TRBV11-3 with TRBJ1-1; no clear D. There are 15 residues in the CDR3. CDR1 SGHNT and CDR2 YENEEA come from the germline V gene. Trimming pared 0 bases from V and 2 bases from J, leaving 10 bases between. The CDR3 reads CASSLESQFNTEAFF. The CDR3 coding sequence is TGTGCCAGCAGCTTAGAATCACAGTTCAACACTGAAGCTTTCTTT.

V usage is TRBV25-1 and J usage is TRBJ1-1; D is uncertain. CDR1 is MGHDK, CDR2 SYGVNS, per germline. The germline V and J ends were trimmed by 2 bases and 0 bases, with 4 bases remaining between them. This CDR3 spans 13 amino acids. CDR3 in DNA: TGTGCCAGCAGTGAAACACTGAACACTGAAGCTTTCTTT. Amino acid sequence: CASSETLNTEAFF.

This chain's CDR3 is CASSEDRGGGNTIYF. In DNA, the CDR3 is TGTGCCAGCAGCGAGGACAGGGGGGGTGGAAACACCATATATTTT. The J gene is TRBJ1-3, the V gene TRBV6-5; TRBD1 matches at 10 bases. Germline CDR1 and CDR2: MNHEY and SVGAGI. V lost 6 bases to trimming and J lost 3 bases; unmatched junction nucleotides: 5. The CDR3 runs to 15 residues.

The rearrangement links TRBV7-2 to TRBJ1-2; 7 bases align to TRBD1. V lost 0 bases, J lost 6 bases, and 16 bases stayed unmatched. In germline, CDR1 is SGHTA, CDR2 FQGNSA. This CDR3 contains 18 residues. CDR3 protein: CASSLAEGKTGFVHGYTF. As DNA, the CDR3 is TGTGCCAGCAGCTTAGCGGAGGGGAAGACAGGGTTTGTTCATGGCTACACCTTC.

This clone came up once. This chain connects TRBV5-1 to TRBJ1-1; 7 bases align to TRBD1. The ends lost 4 bases at V and 1 base at J; junction bases unmatched: 10. The CDR3 totals 16 residues. Germline V gene data show CDR1 as SGHRS and CDR2 as YFSETQ. DNA for the CDR3: TGCGCCAGCAGCATACTTCACAGGGGCAAGAACACTGAAGCTTTCTTT. Translating gives CASSILHRGKNTEAFF. The full variable domain, rest sourced from reference TRBV5-1 and TRBJ1-1, is KAGVTQTPRYLIKTRGQQVTLSCSPISGHRSVSWYQQTPGQGLQFLFEYFSETQRNKGNFPGRFSGRQFSNSRSEMNVSTLELGDSALYLCASSILHRGKNTEAFFGQGTRLTVV.

V gene TRBV12-3 or TRBV12-4 combines with J gene TRBJ2-5; 8 bases are a match to TRBD2. The CDR3 runs 13 residues. V shed 9 bases and J 2 bases; nucleotides not matched to a gene: 5. CDR3 bases: TGTGCCAGTACACTAGCGGCGCAAGAGACCCAGTACTTC. Its translation: CASTLAAQETQYF.

This clone was counted only a few times. The J gene is TRBJ2-5, the V gene TRBV6-1, with 12 bases identical to TRBD1. Trimming cost V 0 bases and J 5 bases; bases outside gene matches: 4. The CDR3 runs to 16 residues. Per germline, CDR1 MNHNS and CDR2 SASEGT. The CDR3 nucleotides read TGTGCCAGCAGTGAAGCAGCGGGACAGGGGGCTGAGACCCAGTACTTC. It translates to CASSEAAGQGAETQYF.

V gene TRBV4-2 combines with J gene TRBJ2-7; tentatively, D is TRBD2 (6 bases). V was pared by 0 bases and J by 2 bases, with 14 bases between. Per germline, CDR1 LGHNA and CDR2 YNFKEQ. The CDR3 loop spans 16 amino acids. CDR3: CASSQDTAGPTYEQYF. CDR3 nucleotides: TGTGCCAGCAGCCAAGATACAGCGGGTCCAACCTACGAGCAGTACTTC.

CDR3 nucleotides: TGTGCCAGTAGTTTGGGACAGGGTTTGAACACTGAAGCTTTCTTT. Amino acids: CASSLGQGLNTEAFF. The chain carries TRBV19 and TRBJ1-1; TRBD1 matches at 9 bases. Germline values: CDR1 LNHDA, CDR2 SQIVND (reference sequence). The V gene end was trimmed by 5 bases and the J gene end by 0 bases; junction bases not matched to a gene: 4. The length of the CDR3 is 15 residues. Based on the CDR3 plus reference TRBV19 and TRBJ1-1, the full variable domain is DGGITQSPKYLFRKEGQNVTLSCEQNLNHDAMYWYRQDPGQGLRLIYYSQIVNDFQKGDIAEGYSVSREKKESFPLTVTSAQKNPTAFYLCASSLGQGLNTEAFFGQGTRLTVV.

The J gene is TRBJ1-4, the V gene TRBV2; perhaps TRBD1 as D (5 bases). This CDR3 comprises 14 residues. Germline CDR1 reads SNHLY; CDR2 reads FYNNEI. Deletions cut 3 bases from V and 5 bases from J, with 10 bases between. This chain's CDR3 is CASSDGGGNEKLFF. The CDR3 nucleotides read TGTGCCAGCAGTGATGGGGGGGGGAATGAAAAACTGTTTTTT.

The rearrangement joins TRBV9 to TRBJ1-5, with D possibly TRBD1 on 6 matching bases. There are 16 residues in the CDR3. V was trimmed by 4 bases and J by 6 bases, leaving 20 bases between them. The germline V gene has CDR1 SGDLS and CDR2 YYNGEE. The CDR3 DNA is TGTGCCAGCAGCCCTCGGGAGGGGGGGGCAGGTCAGCCCCAGCATTTT. It codes for CASSPREGGAGQPQHF.

V is TRBV12-3 or TRBV12-4 and J is TRBJ1-2; 10 nucleotides line up with TRBD1. J lost 10 bases, V lost 6 bases, and 8 bases had no gene match. This CDR3 contains 13 residues. CDR3 coding DNA: TGTGCCAGCAGAGCCCGGGACAGGGGTTACTACACCTTC. This translates into CASRARDRGYYTF.

The V gene is TRBV4-2, the J gene TRBJ2-5; D is unresolved. The ends were cut back, 3 bases at V and 2 bases at J, with 16 bases in the middle. The CDR3 covers 16 residues. Germline-derived CDR1 and CDR2 are LGHNA and YNFKEQ. CDR3 region: CASSHLPRRQQETQYF. The DNA for the CDR3 is TGTGCCAGCAGCCATCTTCCGAGGCGGCAGCAAGAGACCCAGTACTTC.

Notes on this clone: Relative to the germline gene, one junction end is altered; a read error may explain this. The CDR3: CAISWTGGSSEQYF. CDR3 bases: TGTGCCATCAGCTGGACAGGGGGCTCCTCCGAGCAGTACTTC. The chain couples TRBV10-3 to TRBJ2-7, with 11 bases that match TRBD1. The germline V gene encodes CDR1 ENHRY and CDR2 SYGVKD. This CDR3 spans 14 amino acids.

The chain carries TRBV7-6 and TRBJ2-2, with D maybe TRBD1 (6 bases). Germline values: CDR1 SGHVS, CDR2 FNYEAQ. This CDR3 spans 15 amino acids. The V end lost 5 bases, the J end lost 2 bases, and 12 bases lay between the germline ends. This CDR3 reads CASSPRTENTGELFF. The CDR3 DNA reads TGTGCCAGCAGCCCACGGACAGAAAACACCGGGGAGCTGTTTTTT.

The V and J genes are TRBV4-2 and TRBJ1-2, with TRBD1 identical over 7 bases. The CDR3 runs to 15 residues. V shed 0 bases, J shed 4 bases, and the junction held 5 bases outside the gene matches. From germline, CDR1 is LGHNA and CDR2 YNFKEQ. The CDR3 loop reads CASSQEGGRGYGYTF. In DNA form, the CDR3 reads TGTGCCAGCAGCCAAGAAGGGGGCAGGGGCTATGGCTACACCTTC.

As regards this clone: A single base separates this from a much larger clone, so it may be a read error. The genes are TRBV5-6 and TRBJ1-3, with D perhaps matching TRBD1 (5 bases). Between the trimmed V and J ends, which lost 3 bases and 0 bases, there was a span of 7 bases. In germline, CDR1 is SGHDT, CDR2 YYEEEE. CDR3 length equals 14 residues. This CDR3 reads CASSSGYSGNTIYF. Here the CDR3 DNA reads TGTGCCAGCAGCTCAGGGTACTCTGGAAACACCATATATTTT.

This chain joins TRBV23-1 and TRBJ2-1; 13 bases agree with TRBD2. TRBV23-1 counts as an open reading frame of uncertain function. CDR3 length: 17 residues. Losses at the gene ends were 6 bases for V and 5 bases for J; bases not matched to a gene: 10. In DNA, the CDR3 is TGCGCCAGCAGCCAGAAAACCGGGACTAGCGGGGACAATGAGCAGTTCTTC. Translated, it gives CASSQKTGTSGDNEQFF.

This clone was recorded only once. This rearrangement joins TRBV19 to TRBJ1-1; perhaps TRBD1 as D (5 bases). The length of the CDR3 is 13 residues. V shed 8 bases and J shed 0 bases, with 10 bases lying between them. Looked up from germline, CDR1 is LNHDA and CDR2 is SQIVND (reference sequence). DNA for the CDR3: TGTGCCAGTCGACAGCTTATGAACACTGAAGCTTTCTTT. Translated: CASRQLMNTEAFF. Supplemented by reference TRBV19 and TRBJ1-1, the full variable domain reads DGGITQSPKYLFRKEGQNVTLSCEQNLNHDAMYWYRQDPGQGLRLIYYSQIVNDFQKGDIAEGYSVSREKKESFPLTVTSAQKNPTAFYLCASRQLMNTEAFFGQGTRLTVV.

This clone was recorded only once. The V gene is TRBV5-4, the J gene TRBJ1-1; the match to TRBD1 covers 7 bases. This CDR3 spans 16 amino acids. Germline-derived CDR1 and CDR2 are SGHNT and YYREEE (reference sequence). CDR3 bases: TGTGCAGCCGCCCGTGGAGGGGGCGGAATGAACACTGAAGCTTTCTTT. Protein product: CAAARGGGGMNTEAFF.

The rearrangement uses TRBV11-3 and TRBJ2-7, with 7 bases identical to TRBD2. The CDR3 has 15 residues. The germline V gene encodes CDR1 SGHNT and CDR2 YENEEA. V lost 2 bases, J lost 0 bases, and 4 bases stayed unmatched. This chain's CDR3 is CASSLYGGSSYEQYF. The CDR3 DNA reads as TGTGCCAGCAGCTTATACGGGGGGAGCTCCTACGAGCAGTACTTC.